These 20 T cell receptor beta chains were all obtained from the same sample, sequenced in a study of T cell responses to AZD1222 COVID-19 vaccine. Method: immunoSEQ multiplex PCR; TCRdb's copy keeps in-frame clones and lacks some. Of 150,000 or so clones listed, 80% to 90% were seen once; the top ten hold just over 5%. The input for sequencing was peripheral blood, taken on day 0 of AZD1222 vaccination. All receptors come from an adult in good health.

The chain links TRBV4-2 to TRBJ1-6; no clear D. This CDR3 has 13 residues. V lost 0 bases and J 6 bases, leaving 3 bases between the germline ends. Germline CDR1 and CDR2: LGHNA and YNFKEQ. The CDR3 spells CASSQEGNSPLHF. The CDR3 DNA reads TGTGCCAGCAGCCAAGAGGGTAATTCACCCCTCCACTTT.

The rearrangement uses TRBV19 and TRBJ1-5; a possible D gene is TRBD1 (5 bases). CDR1 and CDR2 (germline): LNHDA, SQIVND (reference sequence). V shed 3 bases and J shed 5 bases, with 14 bases lying between them. There are 15 residues in the CDR3. CDR3 DNA sequence: TGTGCCAGTAGTATGGGGGGGACGGGATATCAGCCCCAGCATTTT. As protein: CASSMGGTGYQPQHF.

The chain has TRBV28 and TRBJ1-1; weak D call: TRBD1 (6 bases). V shed 6 bases and J shed 1 base, with 9 bases lying between them. The germline CDR1 and CDR2 sequences are MDHEN and SYDVKM. This CDR3 is built from 13 residues. The CDR3 sequence is CASRSTGNTEAFF. In nucleotides, the CDR3 is TGTGCCAGCAGATCGACAGGGAACACTGAAGCTTTCTTT.

The V and J genes are TRBV4-3 and TRBJ1-2; the D is unclear. V gave up 4 bases and J gave up 4 bases, with 10 bases separating them. Per the germline V gene, CDR1 is LGHNA and CDR2 is YSLEER. The CDR3 consists of 13 residues. CDR3 loop: CASSRSSLYGYTF. The CDR3 DNA sequence: TGCGCCAGCAGCCGAAGCTCGCTCTATGGCTACACCTTC.

This clone was seen only once. The J gene is TRBJ1-3, the V gene TRBV4-2; possibly TRBD1 for D (6 bases). CDR1 LGHNA and CDR2 YNFKEQ come from the germline V gene. V lost 1 base and J 0 bases, leaving 16 bases between the germline ends. The CDR3 length is 18 residues. In DNA, the CDR3 is TGTGCCAGCAGCCAAGTAGGGAGGGGGAGGAGCTCTGGAAACACCATATATTTT. It encodes CASSQVGRGRSSGNTIYF.

About this clone itself: Other DNA sequences in this sample translate to the same CDR3. CDR3 DNA: TGTGCCAGCAGCCTACGGGGCCAGCCCCAGCATTTT. Amino acid sequence: CASSLRGQPQHF. The chain couples TRBV7-2 to TRBJ1-5, with a weak D call TRBD1 (5 bases). V was clipped by 5 bases and J by 7 bases, with 9 bases between them. The V gene's germline CDR1 is SGHTA and CDR2 FQGNSA. The CDR3 loop spans 12 amino acids.

The rearrangement uses TRBV6-4 and TRBJ2-1; the D gene could be TRBD1 or TRBD2 (5 bases each). Between the trimmed V and J ends, which lost 5 bases and 7 bases, there was a span of 9 bases. Germline CDR1 is MRHNA and CDR2 is SNTAGT. The CDR3 is made up of 12 amino acids. CDR3 bases: TGTGCCAGCAGTCCAGAGGGGAATGAGCAGTTCTTC. This translates into CASSPEGNEQFF.

In its sample, this clone was seen many times. The chain carries TRBV28 and TRBJ1-1; 8 nucleotides line up with TRBD1. The length of the CDR3 is 18 residues. CDR1 MDHEN and CDR2 SYDVKM come from the germline V gene. The junction had 16 bases not matched to a gene; V was cut back by 3 bases and J by 4 bases. CDR3 in DNA: TGTGCCAGCAGTTTTTTCTTACCCGGCGGACAGGGCCCCACTGAAGCTTTCTTT. It specifies CASSFFLPGGQGPTEAFF.

The chain is built from TRBV29-1 and TRBJ1-1; 7 nucleotides match TRBD1. CDR1 is SQVTM, CDR2 ANQGSEA, per germline. The CDR3 spans 11 residues. Trimming at V came to 7 bases and at J to 7 bases, leaving 6 bases not matched to a gene. DNA of the CDR3: TGCAGCGCAATACAGGGGAATGAAGCTTTCTTT. It is translated as CSAIQGNEAFF.

The rearrangement joins TRBV5-8 to TRBJ2-2, with D possibly being TRBD1 (6 bases). The CDR3 is made up of 16 amino acids. CDR1 is SGHTS and CDR2 is YDEGEE in the germline V gene. Deletions cut 4 bases from V and 2 bases from J, with 15 bases between. The CDR3 is CASSAWGRLNTGELFF. The CDR3 DNA reads as TGTGCCAGCAGCGCCTGGGGGCGGCTTAACACCGGGGAGCTGTTTTTT.

This clone was recorded only once. V and J are TRBV9 and TRBJ1-1, with D unresolved. Germline CDR1 is SGDLS and CDR2 is YYNGEE. The CDR3 is 15 residues long. Trimming removed 0 bases at V and 3 bases at J, with 12 bases between. The CDR3 nucleotides are TGTGCCAGCAGCGTAGAACCCAGGTCCCACACTGAAGCTTTCTTT. Protein sequence: CASSVEPRSHTEAFF.

The V gene is TRBV5-1, the J gene TRBJ2-2; no clear D gene. CDR1 is SGHRS, CDR2 YFSETQ, per germline. Trimming shortened V by 1 base and J by 3 bases, and 7 bases separated the two germline ends. CDR3 length equals 14 residues. CDR3: CASSLTADTGELFF. The CDR3 DNA sequence: TGCGCCAGCAGCTTGACGGCAGACACCGGGGAGCTGTTTTTT.

This chain links TRBV7-2 with TRBJ2-2; 9 nucleotides line up with TRBD1. The germline gives CDR1 SGHTA, CDR2 FQGNSA. V lost 6 bases to trimming and J lost 5 bases; unmatched junction nucleotides: 4. This CDR3 contains 14 residues. DNA for the CDR3: TGTGCCAGCAGACAGGGGGCGGGGACCGGGGAGCTGTTTTTT. Translated, it gives CASRQGAGTGELFF.

The chain carries TRBV18 and TRBJ1-2, with a tentative D call TRBD1 (6 bases). Germline V gene sequence: CDR1 KGHSH, CDR2 LQKENI. V was trimmed by 6 bases and J by 4 bases, leaving 12 bases between them. The CDR3 runs 13 residues. The CDR3 sequence: CASSRGAGYGYTF. CDR3 bases: TGTGCCAGCTCCCGGGGGGCCGGCTATGGCTACACCTTC. Supplemented by reference TRBV18 and TRBJ1-2, the full variable domain reads NAGVMQNPRHLVRRRGQEARLRCSPMKGHSHVYWYRQLPEEGLKFMVYLQKENIIDESGMPKERFSAEFPKEGPSILRIQQVVRGDSAAYFCASSRGAGYGYTFGSGTRLTVV.

The V and J genes are TRBV27 and TRBJ2-1, with 9 bases aligning to TRBD2. The germline V gene encodes CDR1 MNHEY and CDR2 SMNVEV (reference sequence). V lost 2 bases and J lost 7; bases outside the gene matches: 6. This CDR3 has 15 amino acids. This chain's CDR3 is CASSLGSGSANEQFF. The CDR3 DNA reads as TGTGCCAGCAGTTTAGGTAGCGGGAGCGCAAATGAGCAGTTCTTC.

The chain has TRBV27 and TRBJ1-6, with TRBD1 matching over 11 bases. CDR1 is MNHEY and CDR2 is SMNVEV in the germline V gene (reference sequence). V was pared by 5 bases and J by 6 bases, with 6 bases of the junction left unmatched. The CDR3 has 16 residues. In DNA, the CDR3 is TGTGCCAGCAGTCGCCCTGGACAGGGGGCTAATTCACCCCTCCACTTT. Its protein is CASSRPGQGANSPLHF.

The gene calls are TRBV14 and TRBJ2-1; D unclear. CDR3 length: 12 residues. V lost 4 bases and J lost 6, with 7 bases in between. Germline values: CDR1 SGHDN, CDR2 FVKESK. The CDR3 protein is CASSRVPNEQFF. CDR3 in DNA: TGTGCCAGCAGCCGCGTGCCCAATGAGCAGTTCTTC.

V and J are TRBV11-2 and TRBJ1-1; unclear D gene. This CDR3 comprises 14 residues. CDR1 is SGHAT, CDR2 FQNNGV, per germline. V lost 7 bases, J lost 2 bases, and 14 bases lay in between. The CDR3 DNA sequence: TGTGCCAGCATCCGACGTGGGGTTAACACTGAAGCTTTCTTT. The encoded protein is CASIRRGVNTEAFF.

The CDR3 protein is CASSQGQGANTEAFF. CDR3 nucleotides: TGTGCCAGCTCACAGGGACAGGGGGCGAACACTGAAGCTTTCTTT. The V gene is TRBV18, the J gene TRBJ1-1, with TRBD1 identical over 12 bases. CDR1 and CDR2 from the germline V gene are KGHSH and LQKENI. The ends lost 4 bases at V and 1 base at J; junction bases unmatched: 1. The CDR3 is 15 amino acids.

This chain joins TRBV9 and TRBJ1-3; D is uncertain. With 4 bases removed from V and 0 bases from J, the gap between germline ends came to 14 bases. Germline CDR1 SGDLS, CDR2 YYNGEE. This CDR3 region has 16 residues. In nucleotides, the CDR3 is TGTGCCAGCAGCCCCCGGCCCTTGAGCTCTGGAAACACCATATATTTT. It encodes CASSPRPLSSGNTIYF.